This T cell receptor (beta chain) was retrieved from a study of blood T cells in healthy people across ages. Study conclusions and caveats: Comparison with aged donors showed that long-lived donors had more naive CD4+ cells and higher diversity. Age advanced and TCR beta diversity per million T cells fell, roughly linearly.

For the second PCR, which ran for roughly 7 to 11 cycles, a sample-barcoded 5' primer and a J-beta primer mix were used. One entry per CDR3 protein results from TCRdb running MiXCR on the 5' RACE reads. This table holds more than 1,400,000 distinct CDR3 sequences, roughly 45% found once. This clonotype was picked up a small number of times. Its antigen is unknown. V dropped 4 bases and J dropped 0 bases, with 20 bases sitting between them. Looked up from germline, CDR1 is SGDLS and CDR2 is YYNGEE. This CDR3 comprises 18 residues. The rearrangement uses TRBV9 and TRBJ2-4; D assignment may be TRBD1 or TRBD2 (5 bases each). This receptor was obtained from a woman under 30 in good health. Sequenced material: blood. The CDR3 sequence is CASSLRPGRGRAKNIQYF. In DNA form, the CDR3 reads TGTGCCAGCAGCCTTAGACCGGGACGCGGTCGAGCCAAAAACATTCAGTACTTC.